The entry that follows covers one TCR beta chain sequence. Its antigen is unknown. Some clones are missing from TCRdb's copy, which holds only in-frame ones; the method was immunoSEQ multiplex PCR. The table includes some 120,000 clones, approximately 90% detected once. Germline CDR1 SNHLY, CDR2 FYNNEI. The length of the CDR3 is 16 residues. V dropped 2 bases and J dropped 2; count of bases not matched to a gene: 8. This sample was taken from a study of PD-L1 blockade in urothelial cancer. Across the study: Blood was tested 3 weeks (second dose) and 6 weeks into treatment. General study points: Tumor-associated TCR clones expanded more in blood at 3 weeks in patients with durable benefit. Pretreatment blood TCR clonality under the median forecast improved survival.

Time point defined: peripheral blood 6 weeks after treatment start. This sequence originates from a man between 60 and 70 years old with urothelial cancer. Sequenced material: PBMCs, taken around atezolizumab (anti-PD-L1) treatment. The chain carries TRBV2 and TRBJ2-5; 7 bases align to TRBD2. The CDR3 DNA reads as TGTGCCAGCAGTGAAAGGCTAGCGGACGGACAAGAGACCCAGTACTTC. Translating gives CASSERLADGQETQYF.